A single sample is the source of the 27 T cell receptor beta chains below, sequenced in a study of early stage breast cancer tumors. Profiled with immunoSEQ multiplex PCR; TCRdb holds only in-frame clones, not every one. The sample has tens of thousands of clones; just under 80% are singletons. The sample taken for sequencing was blood. The receptor source for this set is a person aged 40-50 years with breast cancer.

The chain has TRBV2 and TRBJ2-5; D possibly corresponds to TRBD1 (5 bases). V was cut by 3 bases and J by 4 bases, with 9 bases left in between. CDR1 SNHLY and CDR2 FYNNEI come from the germline V gene. The CDR3 is 13 amino acids. CDR3: CASSDGAVETQYF. The CDR3 DNA reads TGTGCCAGCAGTGATGGGGCAGTAGAGACCCAGTACTTC.

V is TRBV15 and J is TRBJ1-1; D is perhaps TRBD1 (5 bases). The CDR3 has 12 residues. CDR1 is LNHNV, CDR2 YYDKDF, per germline (reference sequence). The V end was cut by 6 bases, the J end by 1 base, with 6 bases between. CDR3 loop: CATSQGNTEAFF. CDR3 nucleotides: TGTGCCACCAGTCAGGGGAACACTGAAGCTTTCTTT.

This clone was recorded a few times. The chain carries TRBV9 and TRBJ2-7; a weak D match, TRBD1 (6 bases). The V end lost 3 bases, the J end lost 2 bases, and 9 bases lay between the germline ends. This CDR3 is built from 13 residues. The germline gives CDR1 SGDLS, CDR2 YYNGEE. In nucleotides, the CDR3 is TGTGCCAGCAGCGCACCAGGGGCCTACGAGCAGTACTTC. This codes for CASSAPGAYEQYF.

This chain links TRBV7-9 with TRBJ2-5, with D possibly called TRBD1 or TRBD2 (5 bases each). Germline loops: CDR1 SEHNR, CDR2 FQNEAQ (reference sequence). The CDR3 consists of 13 residues. Trimming stripped 5 bases from V and 4 bases from J, with 11 bases between. CDR3 DNA sequence: TGTGCCAGCAGCCGAGGGACGGGAGAGACCCAGTACTTC. Translated, it gives CASSRGTGETQYF.

V gene TRBV5-4 combines with J gene TRBJ2-3, with unresolved D. V lost 1 base to trimming and J lost 3 bases, with 21 bases between them. The CDR3 loop spans 18 amino acids. Per germline, CDR1 SGHNT and CDR2 YYREEE (reference sequence). CDR3 nucleotide sequence: TGTGCCAGCAGCTTGAGTGGTTCGGCGCCCCTCGGAACAGATACGCAGTATTTT. This encodes CASSLSGSAPLGTDTQYF.

The chain employs TRBV18 and TRBJ2-1, with 8 nucleotides matching TRBD2. This CDR3 is built from 16 residues. Germline V lookup: CDR1 KGHSH, CDR2 LQKENI. Losses at the gene ends were 2 bases for V and 3 bases for J; bases not matched to a gene: 6. The CDR3 DNA reads as TGTGCCAGCTCACCATTCAAGACTAGCGACTACAATGAGCAGTTCTTC. This sequence encodes CASSPFKTSDYNEQFF.

Concerning this clone: It is unclear where the CDR3 begins or ends on the DNA, so no DNA is shown, and the CDR3 is as TCRdb lists it. The V call is TRBV6-1, the J call TRBJ1-3; the table's TRBD1 call for D was not verified on the DNA. The germline V gene has CDR1 MNHNS and CDR2 SASEGT. The CDR3 is 17 amino acids long, termini counted. CDR3 loop: CASSERFRARGTITIYF.

V gene TRBV6-5 combines with J gene TRBJ1-5, with D hard to call. This CDR3 has 15 residues. V was cut by 5 bases and J by 9 bases, with 20 bases left in between. Germline-derived CDR1 and CDR2 are MNHEY and SVGAGI. CDR3 in DNA: TGTGCCAGCAGTCCGAGAGGAGAGGCCTTATCGCCCCAGCATTTT. Its protein product is CASSPRGEALSPQHF.

The rearrangement links TRBV6-6 to TRBJ1-5, with 8 bases matching TRBD1. Germline CDR1 is MNHNY and CDR2 is SVGAGI (reference sequence). This CDR3 spans 13 amino acids. Losses at the gene ends were 7 bases for V and 7 bases for J; bases not matched to a gene: 6. For the CDR3, the DNA is TGTGCCAGCAACGTACAGGGGGACCAGCCCCAGCATTTT. As protein: CASNVQGDQPQHF.

The chain combines TRBV6-5 with TRBJ2-1; 7 bases match TRBD1. CDR1 MNHEY and CDR2 SVGAGI come from the germline V gene. J was trimmed by 7 bases and V by 2 bases; bases with no gene match: 8. CDR3 length: 15 residues. The CDR3 region has the DNA TGTGCCAGCAGTTACACCGGGACAGTGGGAAATGAGCAGTTCTTC. Translation: CASSYTGTVGNEQFF.

The CDR3, as DNA: TGTGCCAGCAGTTCATCCGTGTCAGATACGCAGTATTTT. Its translation is CASSSSVSDTQYF. V usage is TRBV11-2 and J usage is TRBJ2-3; D not resolved. Germline values: CDR1 SGHAT, CDR2 FQNNGV. Trimming removed 6 bases from V and 4 bases from J, with 11 bases in between. The CDR3 totals 13 residues.

V and J are TRBV19 and TRBJ1-5; 9 bases are a match to TRBD1. Germline CDR1 and CDR2: LNHDA and SQIVND (reference sequence). The CDR3 covers 14 residues. V shed 10 bases and J 6 bases; nucleotides not matched to a gene: 10. The chain's CDR3 is CATKGTGIGQPQHF. CDR3 in DNA: TGTGCCACAAAGGGGACAGGGATAGGTCAGCCCCAGCATTTT.

This clone was counted a few times. The CDR3 loop is CAWSLAFEQYF. CDR3 bases: TGTGCCTGGAGTTTGGCGTTCGAGCAGTACTTC. The chain has TRBV30 and TRBJ2-7, with no clear D. Germline CDR1 is GTSNPN and CDR2 is SVGIG (reference sequence). The V gene lost 2 bases and the J gene lost 6 bases, with 8 bases spanning the gap. The CDR3 runs to 11 residues.

In its sample, this clone was seen a few times. The genes are TRBV10-3 and TRBJ2-1; D is unresolved. CDR3 length: 12 residues. Germline V gene sequence: CDR1 ENHRY, CDR2 SYGVKD. V was shortened by 3 bases and J by 6 bases, with 6 bases between the two germline ends. The CDR3 is CAISDPLNEQFF. Here the CDR3 DNA reads TGTGCCATCAGTGACCCCCTCAATGAGCAGTTCTTC.

This clone was observed a few times. The chain uses TRBV18 and TRBJ1-2; the match to TRBD1 covers 9 bases. The CDR3 totals 13 residues. The V and J ends lost 5 bases and 7 bases, in that order; junction bases with no gene match: 5. Per the germline V gene, CDR1 is KGHSH and CDR2 is LQKENI. The CDR3: CASSTGQGSGYTF. DNA for the CDR3: TGTGCCAGCTCAACAGGACAGGGGTCTGGCTACACCTTC.

The chain uses TRBV7-9 and TRBJ2-3; weak D call: TRBD2 (7 bases). This CDR3 has 15 residues. Per germline, CDR1 SEHNR and CDR2 FQNEAQ (reference sequence). Deletions cut 5 bases from V and 2 bases from J, with 14 bases between. This chain's CDR3 is CASSRDGGPTDTQYF. The CDR3 region has the DNA TGTGCCAGCAGCCGGGACGGGGGGCCCACAGATACGCAGTATTTT. The whole variable domain, remainder taken from reference TRBV7-9 and TRBJ2-3, is DTGVSQNPRHKITKRGQNVTFRCDPISEHNRLYWYRQTLGQGPEFLTYFQNEAQLEKSRLLSDRFSAERPKGSFSTLEIQRTEQGDSAMYLCASSRDGGPTDTQYFGPGTRLTVL.

V and J are TRBV5-1 and TRBJ2-4, with 8 bases fitting TRBD1. The germline gives CDR1 SGHRS, CDR2 YFSETQ. Unmatched junction bases numbered 3, after V lost 4 bases and J lost 6 bases. The CDR3 runs 13 residues. The CDR3 DNA is TGCGCCAGCAGCCAGGGGGCGGGAAACATTCAGTACTTC. Translation gives CASSQGAGNIQYF.

This clone was found a few times. V gene TRBV2 combines with J gene TRBJ2-5; D possibly corresponds to TRBD2 (6 bases). Germline V gene sequence: CDR1 SNHLY, CDR2 FYNNEI. This CDR3 is 13 amino acids long. The V and J ends lost 7 bases and 9 bases respectively, with 18 bases between them. Here the CDR3 reads CASMGGTGGAQYF. The CDR3 region has the DNA TGTGCCAGCATGGGTGGAACAGGAGGGGCCCAGTACTTC.

The V gene is TRBV19, the J gene TRBJ2-1; TRBD2 matches 11 bases. The CDR3 extends over 16 amino acids. The germline V gene encodes CDR1 LNHDA and CDR2 SQIVND (reference sequence). V lost 6 bases to trimming and J lost 1 base; unmatched junction nucleotides: 5. The CDR3 reads CASRPGTSGSYNEQFF. For the CDR3, the DNA is TGTGCCAGTAGACCCGGGACTAGCGGTTCCTACAATGAGCAGTTCTTC.

The gene calls are TRBV19 and TRBJ2-1, with 7 bases aligning to TRBD1. V was pared by 7 bases and J by 4 bases, with 13 bases of the junction left unmatched. The CDR3 runs to 16 residues. The germline V gene has CDR1 LNHDA and CDR2 SQIVND (reference sequence). In DNA, the CDR3 is TGTGCCAGTAAGGAAGAGGGGACAGATATATACAATGAGCAGTTCTTC. Its translation is CASKEEGTDIYNEQFF.

This clone was detected a few times. The J gene is TRBJ1-1, the V gene TRBV14; D is unresolved. V was trimmed by 0 bases and J by 6 bases, leaving 11 bases between them. Germline CDR1 is SGHDN and CDR2 is FVKESK. The CDR3 totals 14 residues. As DNA, the CDR3 is TGTGCCAGCAGCCAAGATCGTCATGCCTCTGAAGCTTTCTTT. Translation gives CASSQDRHASEAFF.

The chain combines TRBV30 with TRBJ2-7; TRBD2 might be the D (6 bases). The CDR3 is made up of 14 amino acids. Germline CDR1 GTSNPN, CDR2 SVGIG (reference sequence). Between the trimmed V and J ends, which lost 0 bases and 5 bases, there was a span of 14 bases. DNA of the CDR3: TGTGCCTGGAGTGTAGGTGGAGGGCAGAACGAGCAGTACTTC. Its protein product is CAWSVGGGQNEQYF.

This clone was counted between two and nine times. The gene calls are TRBV5-1 and TRBJ1-1, with D perhaps TRBD1 (5 bases). V gave up 2 bases and J gave up 1 base, with 9 bases separating them. CDR3 length equals 14 residues. CDR1 and CDR2 (germline): SGHRS, YFSETQ. The CDR3 protein is CASSFGTANTEAFF. CDR3 sequence (DNA): TGCGCCAGCAGCTTCGGGACCGCGAACACTGAAGCTTTCTTT.

The rearrangement joins TRBV6-4 to TRBJ2-7, with D possibly being TRBD2 (5 bases). Trimming removed 9 bases at V and 4 bases at J, with 16 bases between. The germline gives CDR1 MRHNA, CDR2 SNTAGT. The CDR3 has 13 residues. CDR3 coding DNA: TGTGCCAGAACCAGTTCGCGGAGGTACGAGCAGTACTTC. It specifies CARTSSRRYEQYF.

The genes are TRBV30 and TRBJ1-5; D is perhaps TRBD1 (5 bases). The germline gives CDR1 GTSNPN, CDR2 SVGIG (reference sequence). The CDR3 covers 15 residues. Trimming cost V 0 bases and J 11 bases, with 20 bases left between them. The CDR3 reads CAWSVGVQGGLAQHF. CDR3 coding DNA: TGTGCCTGGAGTGTCGGGGTGCAGGGCGGGTTGGCCCAGCATTTT. Drawing the rest from reference TRBV30 and TRBJ1-5, the complete variable domain is SQTIHQWPATLVQPVGSPLSLECTVEGTSNPNLYWYRQAAGRGLQLLFYSVGIGQISSEVPQNLSASRPQDRQFILSSKKLLLSDSGFYLCAWSVGVQGGLAQHFGDGTRLSIL.

The chain uses TRBV7-9 and TRBJ2-2; no reliable D call. The CDR3 loop spans 12 amino acids. Looked up from germline, CDR1 is SEHNR and CDR2 is FQNEAQ (reference sequence). V lost 3 bases to trimming and J lost 2 bases, with 1 base between them. Here the CDR3 reads CASSFNTGELFF. DNA for the CDR3: TGTGCCAGCAGCTTTAACACCGGGGAGCTGTTTTTT.

The chain uses TRBV25-1 and TRBJ2-1, with 11 bases matching TRBD2. Trimming cost V 8 bases and J 8 bases; bases outside gene matches: 5. The CDR3 is 13 residues long. CDR1 is MGHDK and CDR2 is SYGVNS in the germline V gene. The CDR3 here is CASLAGGMDEQFF. The CDR3 DNA is TGTGCCAGCCTAGCGGGGGGAATGGATGAGCAGTTCTTC.